This entry lists 2 T cell receptor beta chains sequenced from one sample in a study of blood T cell repertoires in COVID-19. The table came from immunoSEQ multiplex PCR; TCRdb's copy has only in-frame clones and leaves some out. The sample has about 320,000 clones, about nine tenths seen once. Sequencing used PBMCs or T cells enriched from blood (not recorded which). The origin of the receptors is a man aged 60 to 69 who had recovered from COVID-19.

The chain combines TRBV10-3 with TRBJ1-1; TRBD1 is a possible D gene (5 bases). Germline V gives CDR1 ENHRY, CDR2 SYGVKD. With 6 bases removed from V and 3 bases from J, the gap between germline ends came to 14 bases. The CDR3 runs 14 residues. The CDR3 nucleotides read TGTGCCATCAGCGATCGGGGGGGGGACACTGAAGCTTTCTTT. Translating gives CAISDRGGDTEAFF.

This clone was picked up one time. The chain has TRBV2 and TRBJ2-3, with 9 bases matching TRBD1. Germline trimming cut 5 bases from V and 1 base from J; bases unmatched to any gene: 4. From germline, CDR1 is SNHLY and CDR2 FYNNEI. The CDR3 sequence is 15 residues long. This CDR3 reads CASSKDRGGTDTQYF. CDR3 nucleotides: TGTGCCAGCAGTAAGGACAGGGGTGGCACAGATACGCAGTATTTT.